The clone carrying this TCR beta chain appeared many times. This sample stems from a study of T-cell reconstitution after alpha-beta-depleted transplantation in children. Germline CDR1 is LGHNA and CDR2 is YNFKEQ. V shed 4 bases and J shed 5 bases, with 12 bases lying between them. CDR3 size: 15 residues. Construction of the TCRbeta library involved unique molecular identifiers. TCRdb re-analysed the PCR reads in MiXCR, keeping a single row per CDR3 protein. The sample carries some 490,000 distinct CDR3 sequences, 12% recorded once. The rearrangement links TRBV4-2 to TRBJ1-6; possible D gene TRBD1, 5 bases. Sequenced material: PBMCs from the stem cell graft donor, taken from the stem cell graft. The TCR sequence derives from a human donor who donated a stem cell graft to a child with combined immunodeficiency. Here the CDR3 reads CASSREAGNNSPLHF. The CDR3 bases are TGTGCCAGCAGCCGGGAGGCAGGGAATAATTCACCCCTCCACTTT.